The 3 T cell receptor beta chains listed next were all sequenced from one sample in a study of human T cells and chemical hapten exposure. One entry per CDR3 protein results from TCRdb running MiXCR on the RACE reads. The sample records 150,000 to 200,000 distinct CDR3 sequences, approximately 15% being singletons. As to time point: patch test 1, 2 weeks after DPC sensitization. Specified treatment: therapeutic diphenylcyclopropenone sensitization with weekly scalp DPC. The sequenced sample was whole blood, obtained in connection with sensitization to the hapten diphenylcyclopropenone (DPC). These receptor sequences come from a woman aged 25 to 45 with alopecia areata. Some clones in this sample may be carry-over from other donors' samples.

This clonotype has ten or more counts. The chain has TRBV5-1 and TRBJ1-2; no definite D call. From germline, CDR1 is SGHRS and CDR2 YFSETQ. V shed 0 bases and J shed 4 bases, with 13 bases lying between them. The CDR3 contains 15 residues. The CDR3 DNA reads TGCGCCAGCAGCTTGGGGAGGGCGCGTGTCTATGGCTACACCTTC. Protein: CASSLGRARVYGYTF.

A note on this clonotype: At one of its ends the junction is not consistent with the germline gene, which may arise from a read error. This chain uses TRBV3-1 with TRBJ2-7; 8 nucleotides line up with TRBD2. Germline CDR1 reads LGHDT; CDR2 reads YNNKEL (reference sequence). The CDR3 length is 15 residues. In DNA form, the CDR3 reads TGTGTCAGCAGCCCGAAAGCGGGAGTGGGATACGAGCAGTACTTC. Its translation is CVSSPKAGVGYEQYF.

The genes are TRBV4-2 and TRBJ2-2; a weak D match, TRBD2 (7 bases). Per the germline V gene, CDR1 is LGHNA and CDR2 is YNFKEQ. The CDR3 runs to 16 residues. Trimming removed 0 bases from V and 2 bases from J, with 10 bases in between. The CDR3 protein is CASSQDPGGNTGELFF. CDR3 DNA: TGTGCCAGCAGCCAAGATCCGGGGGGCAACACCGGGGAGCTGTTTTTT.